The sequence of this T cell receptor beta chain was determined in a study of beta chain features in type 1 diabetes. General study points: Fewer insertions but more deletions were seen at VDJ junctions in type 1 diabetes patients. Equally in patients and controls, PCR might preferentially amplify shorter templates.

As for this clone: The antigen is unknown.

J gave up 3 bases and V 5 bases, and 2 bases lay outside the gene matches. Per the germline V gene, CDR1 is LNHDA and CDR2 is SQIVND (reference sequence). The CDR3 consists of 13 residues. It was one heparinised blood draw, averaging roughly 0.11 L, that each donor gave. As every portion of the isolated RNA was reverse transcribed, the sequencing read expressed TCRB transcripts. Average reads for naive, central memory and regulatory T cell samples were about 3.7 million. Sequencing used immunoSEQ multiplex PCR; TCRdb keeps in-frame clones, though not all of them. The sample records under 450,000 clones, roughly 13% being singletons.

The chain recombines TRBV19 with TRBJ1-2, with 8 bases identical to TRBD1. The origin of this receptor is a man aged 30 to 39 in good health. Sequenced: naive CD4+ T cells from blood. CDR3 nucleotides: TGTGCCAGTAGTCGGGACAGGTACTATGGCTACACCTTC. Protein product: CASSRDRYYGYTF.